This is a list of T cell receptor beta chains from one sample in a study of T cell repertoires in cytomegalovirus infection. Their antigens are not known. Via MiXCR, TCRdb re-called the reads, giving one row per CDR3 protein. The table shows approximately 910,000 distinct CDR3 sequences, with less than 35% occurring only once. The sample was cultured CD8+ T cells from PBMCs, taken from culture after CMV antigen stimulation. These receptors all come from a human donor in good health (CMV status not recorded). Some clones in this sample may be carry-over from other donors' samples. CDR3s include the opening cysteine and the closing phenylalanine or tryptophan. D genes are given only for firm matches. For some rows the clone size is stated as once, few or many, or as a class when expanded; others skip it.

>-|TRBJ2-3|-|TRBV4-1
CASSQGRLAQDTQYF
>-|TRBJ2-2|-|TRBV7-9
CASPGLGGELFF
>-|TRBJ1-5|few|TRBV27
CASSLYAGANSNQPQHF
>-|TRBJ1-5|-|TRBV5-6
CASSYGGPGNQPQHF
>-|TRBJ1-2|many|TRBV7-6
CASSKGSPYGYTF
>-|TRBJ1-4|many|TRBV6-2/TRBV6-3
CASSYAGATNEKLFF
>TRBD1|TRBJ1-2|-|TRBV7-6
CASSLAAQTGDYGYTF
>TRBD1|TRBJ1-1|-|TRBV6-5
CASIPPGGAGKSDFLTEAFF
>TRBD1|TRBJ1-1|few|TRBV27
CASSLPPGTGYSGLEAFF
>-|TRBJ2-3|-|TRBV28
CASSEGQSTDTQYF
>-|TRBJ1-1|few|TRBV6-6
CASSYREGLSTEAFF
>-|TRBJ2-1|-|TRBV5-5
CASSPTSISYNEQFF
>TRBD2|TRBJ2-3|once|TRBV12-3/TRBV12-4
CASSPGLAGGFGDTRYF
>-|TRBJ1-2|-|TRBV7-6
CASSSGDTWPYGYTF
>-|TRBJ1-5|few|TRBV7-8
CASSLSRQPQHF
>-|TRBJ1-5|-|TRBV7-9
CASRGDRSGPQHF
>-|TRBJ2-5|-|TRBV6-5
CASTPTITGETQYF
>-|TRBJ2-1|-|TRBV20-1
CSARRPRSYNEQFF
>-|TRBJ1-1|-|TRBV27
CASSPQGHAGHTEAFF
>-|TRBJ2-2|few|TRBV19
CASTLRGEITGELFF
>-|TRBJ2-3|-|TRBV7-4
CANKDPGDADTQYF
>-|TRBJ1-2|few|TRBV7-9
CASSLNYYGYTF
>-|TRBJ2-1|-|TRBV9
CASSVGGGASNEQFF
>TRBD1|TRBJ2-1|many|TRBV12-3/TRBV12-4
CASSRGQVSYNEQFF
>TRBD1|TRBJ1-3|few|TRBV7-9
CASSPVTGPSGNTIYF
>-|TRBJ2-5|-|TRBV11-2
CASSLVWGPETQYF
>TRBD2|TRBJ2-5|many|TRBV7-2
CASSSGTSGIPQETQYF
>-|TRBJ2-1|-|TRBV12-5
CASGPGTTSYNEQFF
>TRBD1|TRBJ2-2|-|TRBV7-6
CASSLTDRGRTGELFF
>-|TRBJ2-3|-|TRBV4-1
CASSQVGESTDTQYF
>-|TRBJ2-1|-|TRBV15
CATSSPRGYNEQFF
>-|TRBJ1-1|few|TRBV5-4
CASSSLGPGDTEAFF
>TRBD1|TRBJ2-3|few|TRBV6-5
CASSARTGADTQYF
>-|TRBJ1-3|-|TRBV14
CASNGGGIGNTIYF